This TCR beta chain was sequenced in a study of shared clonotypes between healthy human individuals. Produced via immunoSEQ multiplex PCR; TCRdb's table is partial and in-frame only. The sample has 750,000 to 1,000,000 clones, almost 95% seen once. CD8 cells classed as naive were CD45RO-negative and positively selected for CCR7, excluding terminally differentiated effector memory CD45RA+ cells. The receptor's source is a man aged 30 to 45 in good health. The source material was naive CD8+ T cells sorted from blood.

Here the CDR3 DNA reads TGCGCCAGCAGCGCCCGGGACAGAGTCTACGAGCAGTACTTC. Its translation is CASSARDRVYEQYF. The V and J genes are TRBV4-1 and TRBJ2-7; 7 bases map to TRBD1. The CDR3 spans 14 residues. Trimming at V came to 5 bases and at J to 3 bases, leaving 7 bases not matched to a gene. Germline V gives CDR1 MGHRA, CDR2 YSYEKL.